The sequence of this T cell receptor beta chain was determined in a study of regulatory T cells in long-lasting Graves disease (dated by TCRdb to the early 2020s). About the study as a whole: In the newly diagnosed Graves' disease group, patients had been taking antithyroid drugs for less than 3 months. The study was conducted in China and was registered as a clinical trial. Peripheral blood TCR sequencing and RNA sequencing compared persistent Graves' disease patients with newly diagnosed Graves' disease patients. A total of roughly 33 samples were covered by TCR sequencing, comprising some 13 persistent and about 20 newly diagnosed Graves' disease patients.

From the germline V gene, CDR1 is SGHDT and CDR2 is YYEEEE. Its CDR3 holds 15 amino acids, cysteine through phenylalanine. Of the read, only the CDR3 DNA is kept; its 45 bases are in frame from base 1. V has 2 bases trimmed and J has 4 bases trimmed; junction bases matching no gene number 8. This clonotype was seen a handful of times. This clone's antigen is unknown. No base quality information exists; no much larger clone differs at one position. The library was prepared using multiplex PCR. Sequencing instrument: Illumina HiSeq 4000. TCR beta libraries were built with iRepertoire HTBI primers and Arm-PCR amplification of CDR3 regions. Gel purification was performed on PCR products prior to sequencing. The study's processing was this. A total of 62 TRBV and 14 TRBJ segments were identified across samples and were used for gene usage analysis of CDR3 amino acid clonotypes. COPE and FqMerger were used to merge filtered high-quality paired reads into contigs. BLAST was used to align contigs to IMGT TRBV, TRBD and TRBJ reference genes, with CDR3 defined following IMGT. Clonotypes above 0.1% frequency were classified as highly expanded clones. Shannon entropy was used to measure repertoire diversity, and the Gini coefficient was used to measure V-J evenness. A clonotype was considered public if more than one individual shared it. TCRdb reprocessed the public reads (quality trimming at Q25 with fastp, clone calling with MiXCR) and kept in-frame beta chains. Here each entry gathers all rows of one CDR3 protein and keeps the most common genes and DNA. The V and J calls follow TCRdb's processing rather than the paper's. In this sample the table shows 450,000 to 700,000 distinct CDR3 sequences, about 13% of which occur a single time. More than 8.5% of the sample is in the top ten clones.

The intended sense of this specimen's time point label: newly diagnosed GD, antithyroid drugs for less than 3 months. For both TCR sequencing and RNA sequencing, RNA was extracted from PBMCs in TRIzol. The diagnosis of Graves' disease followed American Thyroid Association guidelines. Recruitment of patients was carried out at an endocrinology department in Xi'an, China. Each patient gave about 8.1 milliliters of peripheral blood, collected in an EDTA anticoagulant tube. Ficoll Paque Plus density gradient separation was used to isolate PBMCs, and no additional T cell sorting was done. An Agilent 2100 Bioanalyzer and agarose gel were used to check RNA quality, while a NanoDrop 2000 measured RNA concentration. What the study reported, not specific to this receptor: Only the TCR beta chain was sequenced and analyzed. Persistent disease showed preferential use of TRBV28, TRBJ1-2 and TRBJ2-5, whereas newly diagnosed disease favored TRBV20-1 and TRBJ2-1. The authors noted that the small sample size was a limitation that may lower accuracy. A larger number of public clonotypes was shared among persistent patients (approximately 3,000) than among newly diagnosed patients (about 990). Compared with newly diagnosed patients, patients with persistent Graves' disease had lower TCR Shannon entropy and fewer highly expanded clones, which suggests clonal expansion. Because the primary lesion, thyroid tissue, could not be accessed, the study looked at peripheral blood alone.

This sample also appeared in a second study, on T cells in Graves' hyperthyroidism and ophthalmopathy. The second study's paper adds: Stable Graves' hyperthyroidism was defined as no progression to ophthalmopathy during 18 months of follow-up. The hyperthyroidism patients were between 18 and 65 years old and newly diagnosed, with a disease duration of less than 2 months. Any patient with an uncontrolled infection, another autoimmune disease, pregnancy or lactation was excluded. Diagnoses relied on clinical symptoms, serum thyroxine and TRAb, thyroid ultrasound and orbital computed tomography. For the first round of RT-PCR on the TCR CDR3, the HTBI primer set was used together with the Qiagen OneStep RT-PCR kit. Most expanded thyroid clonotypes (frequency above 0.001) were also detected in blood, a finding suggesting that blood repertoires may reflect thyroid immune responses. In cross-validation, a model built on a 13 V-J signature told ophthalmopathy apart from stable hyperthyroidism with approximately 90% sensitivity and around 84% specificity, and in testing the same model reached 80%/75%. In validation, the model predicted progression to ophthalmopathy a median of about 6.8 months before onset, with over 60% sensitivity and roughly 73% specificity. A discovery cohort of roughly 100 patients, about 40 with Graves' ophthalmopathy and 57 with stable Graves' hyperthyroidism, was used to find distinguishing TCR V-J signatures. An independent validation cohort of about 19 hyperthyroidism patients and about 16 patients who later progressed to ophthalmopathy tested prospective prediction of ophthalmopathy. For training and testing, the 80 to 100 patients in the discovery cohort were randomly divided in a 7:3 ratio. The study also compared thyroid tissue and blood T-cell repertoires from five or six Graves' hyperthyroidism patients. After sampling, hyperthyroidism patients received methimazole starting at 30 mg daily, and ophthalmopathy patients received high-dose intravenous methylprednisolone. The libraries were constructed in a second round of multiplex PCR and then size-selected and purified. Paired-end sequencing of the libraries was performed with 100 bp reads on an Illumina HiSeq2000. SOAPnuke was used to process the raw data, with reads discarded if the reads contained adapters or uncalled bases, had a mean Phred below 15, or lacked an exact constant-primer or identifier match. COPE v1.2.5 was used to merge the high-quality paired reads, and each unique nucleotide sequence was defined as a clonotype. Clonotypes were aligned to IMGT TRBV, TRBD and TRBJ reference segments using MiTCR v1.1. The analysis was restricted to V-J combinations with a frequency above 0.0001, which together covered 98% to 99.2% of the repertoires. A TCS score was defined as the ratio between F50 (clonal expansion) and ExV (chaos), using BLOSUM62-based TCRdist between CDR3 peptides within each V-J. Welch's t-statistics and random forest reduced roughly 540 V-J features to 13, which were used in a naive Bayes classifier (R e1071). Sample size was not statistically predetermined, and investigators were not blinded to group allocation. The paper reports TCR Vbeta CDR3 sequencing of over 120 peripheral blood samples: approximately 41 ophthalmopathy, roughly 74 hyperthyroidism and around 17 progressor patients.

The sequence was collected from a man aged 25-45 years with Graves disease. Donor details come from another sample of the same person, matched by shared clones. The material was peripheral blood mononuclear cells (PBMCs), obtained at new diagnosis, from a patient treated with antithyroid drugs. Recombination joined TRBV5-6 with TRBJ2-5; a stretch of 7 junction bases matches TRBD2. CDR3 sequence: CASSFSGGSGETQYF. In nucleotide form, the sequence is TGTGCCAGCAGCTTTAGTGGCGGGAGCGGAGAGACCCAGTACTTC.